This is a list of T cell receptor beta chains from one sample in a study of identical twins. Via MiXCR, TCRdb re-called the 5' RACE reads, giving one row per CDR3 protein. This table holds hundreds of thousands of distinct CDR3 sequences, about 7.1% found once. These data were also reused for a study on yellow fever vaccine responses in identical twins.

The sample consisted of PBMCs. These receptors all stem from a woman aged 18-29 years in good health. Each CDR3 is given with its conserved first and last residue. The D gene is left open where the match is weak. Some rows have no size entry. The others give once, few or many, or a class for an expanded clone.

cdr3_aa cdr3_nt v_call d_call j_call clone_size
CASSSDPPYEQYF TGTGCCAGCAGTTCCGACCCCCCCTACGAGCAGTACTTC TRBV28 - TRBJ2-7 many
CRVEMGQRKETQYF TGCAGAGTTGAGATGGGACAGAGGAAGGAGACCCAGTACTTC TRBV29-1 TRBD1 TRBJ2-5 -
CASRAGMNTEAFF TGCGCCAGCAGGGCAGGGATGAACACTGAAGCTTTCTTT TRBV10-2 - TRBJ1-1 -
CASSPGITEAFF TGTGCCAGCAGCCCGGGAATCACTGAAGCTTTCTTT TRBV3-1 - TRBJ1-1 -
CASSLAPFAAGTDTQYF TGTGCCAGCAGCTTAGCGCCCTTCGCTGCGGGGACAGATACGCAGTATTTT TRBV7-6 - TRBJ2-3 few
CASSPKRGGSSTDTQYF TGTGCCAGCAGTCCAAAGCGGGGGGGATCTAGCACAGATACGCAGTATTTT TRBV3-1 TRBD2 TRBJ2-3 -
CASRTDNTGELFF TGCGCCAGCAGGACAGATAACACCGGGGAGCTGTTTTTT TRBV5-1 - TRBJ2-2 -
CATGASGSINEQYF TGTGCCACCGGGGCTAGCGGGAGTATCAACGAGCAGTACTTC TRBV15 TRBD2 TRBJ2-7 -
CASSLEAGGSYEQYF TGCGCCAGCAGCTTGGAGGCAGGGGGCTCCTACGAGCAGTACTTC TRBV5-1 TRBD1 TRBJ2-7 many
CASSFRGRGTSGSSRELFF TGTGCCAGCAGTTTCAGGGGGCGTGGGACTAGCGGGAGTTCCAGGGAGCTGTTTTTT TRBV28 TRBD2 TRBJ2-2 many
CASRRTSGGAPGGSNEQFF TGTGCCAGCAGGAGGACTAGCGGGGGGGCCCCTGGAGGTTCCAATGAGCAGTTCTTC TRBV6-4 TRBD2 TRBJ2-1 -
CATTRGSGNTIYF TGTGCGACCACCCGGGGTTCTGGAAACACCATATATTTT TRBV12-3/TRBV12-4 - TRBJ1-3 many
CASSRGLAGVPYTGELFF TGTGCCAGCAGCCGGGGACTAGCGGGAGTTCCCTACACCGGGGAGCTGTTTTTT TRBV7-6 TRBD2 TRBJ2-2 many
CASGSRGDQETQYF TGTGCCAGCGGTTCGCGGGGGGATCAAGAGACCCAGTACTTC TRBV12-3/TRBV12-4 TRBD2 TRBJ2-5 -
CATVRQGESDTQYF TGTGCCACCGTTCGACAGGGTGAATCAGATACGCAGTATTTT TRBV6-1 TRBD1 TRBJ2-3 -
CASRATGANTGELFF TGTGCCAGCAGAGCGACAGGGGCGAACACCGGGGAGCTGTTTTTT TRBV12-3/TRBV12-4 TRBD1 TRBJ2-2 -
CASSLTGGEHNEQFF TGTGCCAGCAGTTTAACAGGGGGCGAACACAATGAGCAGTTCTTC TRBV27 TRBD1 TRBJ2-1 many
CASSLGLVPHEQYF TGTGCCAGCAGTTTGGGTTTGGTGCCGCACGAGCAGTACTTC TRBV12-3/TRBV12-4 - TRBJ2-7 many
CASREGLSYNEQFF TGTGCCAGCAGGGAAGGACTCTCCTACAATGAGCAGTTCTTC TRBV27 - TRBJ2-1 few
CASSPKTGAGISAYNEQFF TGTGCCAGCAGCCCTAAGACAGGGGCCGGGATCTCAGCCTACAATGAGCAGTTCTTC TRBV11-2 TRBD1 TRBJ2-1 -
CSAGDRGAKNIQYF TGCAGTGCGGGGGACAGGGGAGCCAAAAACATTCAGTACTTC TRBV20-1 TRBD1 TRBJ2-4 few
CASSQLGDTGELFF TGTGCCAGCAGTCAGCTGGGGGACACCGGGGAGCTGTTTTTT TRBV6-1 - TRBJ2-2 -
CSVMGGGNTEAFF TGCAGCGTTATGGGGGGTGGGAACACTGAAGCTTTCTTT TRBV29-1 - TRBJ1-1 few
CASSLKHSYEQYF TGTGCCAGCAGCTTAAAACACTCCTACGAGCAGTACTTC TRBV7-2 - TRBJ2-7 many
CASSLFSGDSYEQYF TGTGCCAGCAGTTTATTTAGCGGGGACTCCTACGAGCAGTACTTC TRBV28 TRBD2 TRBJ2-7 -
CASSLAGALYTEAFF TGTGCCAGCAGCTTGGCAGGGGCCCTTTACACTGAAGCTTTCTTT TRBV5-6 - TRBJ1-1 many
CASSYRRTSLQETQYF TGTGCCAGCAGCTACCGTCGGACTAGCCTCCAAGAGACCCAGTACTTC TRBV7-9 TRBD2 TRBJ2-5 few
CASSQGEAGGNEQFF TGTGCCAGCAGCCAAGGGGAGGCGGGTGGCAATGAGCAGTTCTTC TRBV4-2 - TRBJ2-1 few
CSAPSGGALKTQYF TGCAGTGCCCCAAGCGGGGGGGCGTTGAAGACCCAGTACTTC TRBV20-1 TRBD2 TRBJ2-5 -
CASSLAGTTEAFF TGCGCCAGCAGCTTGGCGGGGACGACTGAAGCTTTCTTT TRBV5-1 - TRBJ1-1 many
CAANQGTNEKLFF TGTGCCGCTAACCAGGGAACTAATGAAAAACTGTTTTTT TRBV10-3 - TRBJ1-4 once
CATSRDRETYNEQFF TGTGCCACCAGCAGAGACCGGGAAACCTACAATGAGCAGTTCTTC TRBV15 - TRBJ2-1 -
CASSLAEREGLGETQYF TGTGCCAGCAGCTTAGCTGAGCGGGAGGGCCTTGGAGAGACCCAGTACTTC TRBV7-9 TRBD2 TRBJ2-5 few
CASNRGLAKIIQYF TGTGCCAGCAACAGGGGCCTAGCCAAAATCATTCAGTACTTC TRBV6-1 TRBD1 TRBJ2-4 -
CSAGDTHTEAFF TGCAGTGCTGGGGACACCCACACTGAAGCTTTCTTT TRBV20-1 - TRBJ1-1 few
CASSSSGPLYTF TGTGCCAGCAGCTCCTCAGGGCCCCTCTACACCTTC TRBV14 - TRBJ1-2 few
CASSPPVANYGYTF TGTGCCAGCTCACCACCCGTGGCTAACTATGGCTACACCTTC TRBV18 - TRBJ1-2 -
CAKHNSGVSSYNEQFF TGCGCCAAGCATAATAGCGGGGTTAGCTCCTACAATGAGCAGTTCTTC TRBV5-1 TRBD2 TRBJ2-1 many
CATSDPDRGARNEQFF TGTGCCACCAGTGATCCTGACAGGGGCGCGAGGAATGAGCAGTTCTTC TRBV24-1 TRBD1 TRBJ2-1 many
CASSPLAFRNQETQYF TGCGCCAGCAGCCCTCTGGCGTTCAGGAACCAAGAGACCCAGTACTTC TRBV5-1 - TRBJ2-5 -
CASSLEGMDGYTF TGTGCCAGCAGCTTAGAGGGGATGGATGGCTACACCTTC TRBV11-2 - TRBJ1-2 -
CASSERDRYQPQHF TGTGCCAGCAGTGAACGGGACCGATATCAGCCCCAGCATTTT TRBV2 - TRBJ1-5 many
CASSLAVRGLINTGELFF TGCGCCAGCAGCTTGGCCGTTCGGGGGCTTATCAACACCGGGGAGCTGTTTTTT TRBV5-1 - TRBJ2-2 few
CASSYKGQGVRELFF TGTGCCAGCAGTTATAAAGGACAGGGGGTTAGGGAGCTGTTTTTT TRBV28 TRBD1 TRBJ2-2 few
CATSGLAGTSGAYEQYF TGTGCCACCAGTGGGCTTGCCGGGACTAGCGGAGCCTACGAGCAGTACTTC TRBV24-1 TRBD2 TRBJ2-7 many
CASRLDTFYEQYF TGTGCCAGCAGATTAGACACGTTCTACGAGCAGTACTTC TRBV6-5 - TRBJ2-7 -
CSARDNRGQGGSNQPQHF TGCAGTGCTAGAGATAACAGGGGTCAAGGGGGCAGCAATCAGCCCCAGCATTTT TRBV20-1 TRBD1 TRBJ1-5 many
CASSLPGQGPGEQYF TGTGCCAGCAGCCTACCGGGACAGGGGCCGGGCGAGCAGTACTTC TRBV7-2 TRBD1 TRBJ2-7 -
CATSDFRLTGPPEQFF TGTGCCACCAGTGATTTTCGGCTTACAGGGCCTCCGGAGCAGTTCTTC TRBV24-1 - TRBJ2-1 many
CASSRAGVRNTEAFF TGTGCCAGCAGCCGAGCGGGGGTGAGGAACACTGAAGCTTTCTTT TRBV28 - TRBJ1-1 -
CSARGWPLVWDTQYF TGCAGTGCTAGGGGGTGGCCCTTGGTATGGGATACGCAGTATTTT TRBV20-1 - TRBJ2-3 -